This TCR beta chain is drawn from a study of blood T cell repertoires in COVID-19. The wider study: COVID-19 samples collected from the United States, Italy and Spain covered acute and convalescent phases. The cDNA or gDNA used as material had been derived from T cells, B-cell-depleted T cells, or PBMCs.

Authors' processing steps: Researchers report that nucleated cell counts were estimated from reference gene primer amplification. Sequencing used immunoSEQ multiplex PCR; TCRdb keeps in-frame clones, though not all of them. V, J and clone size were drawn from that table, and D and trimming were deduced from the DNA. The sample shows around 100,000 clones, over 75% of them seen only once. Germline V lookup: CDR1 LGHDT, CDR2 YNNKEL (reference sequence). The ends were cut back, 0 bases at V and 1 base at J, with 10 bases in the middle. This CDR3 has 16 amino acids. Sequences were obtained from peripheral blood. The V call is TRBV3-1 (or the pseudogene TRBV3-2), the J call TRBJ2-1; D ambiguous. The origin of this receptor is a man in his fifties with acute or convalescent COVID-19. The chain's CDR3 is CASSQDMSASYNEQFF. The DNA for the CDR3 is TGTGCCAGCAGCCAAGATATGAGCGCGTCCTACAATGAGCAGTTCTTC.